The present T cell receptor beta chain was sequenced within a study of blood T cell repertoires in COVID-19 (TCRdb year 2020). Study-wide context: Samples from collaborators originated in the United States, Italy and Spain and spanned both the acute and convalescent phases of COVID-19. Deeply sampled blood TCRbeta repertoires from subjects exposed to, actively infected with, or recovered from COVID-19 were included in the dataset. The samples were drawn from the first 160 participants of the ongoing ImmuneRACE study and from roughly 1,300 subjects provided by 6 global collaborators. Sample metadata almost always included a de-identified subject ID, COVID-19 status, age in years and sex. The prospective study material was composed of cDNA or gDNA derived from T cells, B-cell-depleted T cells, or PBMCs. The repertoires were released in a freely available public database meant as a resource for research on the immune response to SARS-CoV-2. HLA class I and class II types, where available, came from metadata supplied by the sample provider rather than from assay-based typing. What the study reported, not specific to this receptor: The amount of clinical and demographic metadata varied by source and participant and was provided uncurated.

Participants in the prospective study were aged about 18 to 95 years, lived in 24 United States geographic areas, and enrolled through a virtual design. To assign participants to cohorts, the prospective study relied on clinical history that participants themselves reported in a screening survey and a study questionnaire. Mobile phlebotomists in the prospective study collected whole blood, serum and a nasopharyngeal or oropharyngeal swab from every participant. Additional blood draws and questionnaires over a 2-month period could optionally be provided by prospective study participants. Blood samples from the prospective study were shipped frozen or at room temperature prior to DNA extraction. The CDR3 measures 14 amino acids from cysteine to phenylalanine. The only DNA kept is the CDR3, 42 bases in frame from the first base. Via the germline V gene (reference sequence), CDR1 is LNHDA and CDR2 SQIVND. V is pared back by 0 bases and J by 9 bases, with 12 bases lying between the germline termini.

TCRbeta CDR3 regions were amplified from genomic DNA using the immunoSEQ Assay, a bias-controlled multiplex PCR. Per the source publication's procedure: The number of nucleated cells in each sample was estimated by amplification of reference gene primers within the assay. To quantify the absolute abundance of each unique TCRbeta CDR3 rearrangement, sequence reads were collapsed and filtered. For each sample, productive Simpson clonality was calculated by taking the square root of Simpson's diversity index across productive rearrangements. As stored in TCRdb, this immuneACCESS dataset retains in-frame rearrangements with V and J assigned. A fraction of the clones does not appear; measured against another copy, unresolved V genes explain less than half of the discrepancy, and the remainder lacks a known reason. V, J and clone size reflect that table, while D and trimming were determined from the DNA. The sample includes about 400,000 clones, with 88% observed a single time. The leading ten clones occupy around 2.1% of the sample.

Details on this clone: This clone's antigen is unknown. Qualities for individual bases were not recorded, and no much larger clone is one base off.

Sequenced: PBMCs or T cells enriched from blood (not recorded which). This clonotype was sampled from a woman aged 40 to 55 with acute COVID-19. The rearranged chain carries TRBV19 and TRBJ2-4; a tentative D call is TRBD1 (5 bases match). The encoded CDR3 is CASSIEPGMSIQYF. In nucleotide form, the sequence is TGTGCCAGTAGTATAGAACCAGGGATGAGCATTCAGTACTTC.